This T cell receptor (beta chain) was retrieved from a study of regulatory T cells in long-lasting Graves disease. Overall study findings and caveats: The TCR repertoire of persistent Graves' patients was less diverse than that of newly diagnosed ones. Preferential use of TRBV28, TRBJ1-2 and TRBJ2-5 was seen in persistent disease. Those with persistent disease had in common more public clonotypes (2,741) than new patients (about 900).

The CDR3 runs 16 residues. Looked up from germline, CDR1 is SGHTA and CDR2 is FQGNSA. Between the trimmed V and J ends, which lost 2 bases and 1 base, there was a span of 14 bases. Time point here: persistent/refractory GD, antithyroid drugs over 5 years with positive TRAb. Construction of the TCR library relied on RNA isolated from PBMCs. The authors built TCR beta libraries using iRepertoire HTBI primers and Arm-PCR of CDR3 regions. TCRdb itself ran the multiplex PCR reads through MiXCR, one entry per CDR3 protein. There are 310,000 or so distinct CDR3 sequences in the sample; 22% occur only once, and around 50% lies in the top ten. This clonotype was observed many times. Its matching antigen is unknown.

The input for sequencing was peripheral blood mononuclear cells (PBMCs), taken when the disease was refractory, from a patient treated with antithyroid drugs. This TCR was sampled from a female donor with Graves disease. The chain has TRBV7-2 and TRBJ2-5; D remains ambiguous. The CDR3 sequence is CASSLSPALSQETQYF. In DNA form, the CDR3 reads TGTGCCAGCAGCTTAAGCCCCGCATTATCCCAAGAGACCCAGTACTTC.